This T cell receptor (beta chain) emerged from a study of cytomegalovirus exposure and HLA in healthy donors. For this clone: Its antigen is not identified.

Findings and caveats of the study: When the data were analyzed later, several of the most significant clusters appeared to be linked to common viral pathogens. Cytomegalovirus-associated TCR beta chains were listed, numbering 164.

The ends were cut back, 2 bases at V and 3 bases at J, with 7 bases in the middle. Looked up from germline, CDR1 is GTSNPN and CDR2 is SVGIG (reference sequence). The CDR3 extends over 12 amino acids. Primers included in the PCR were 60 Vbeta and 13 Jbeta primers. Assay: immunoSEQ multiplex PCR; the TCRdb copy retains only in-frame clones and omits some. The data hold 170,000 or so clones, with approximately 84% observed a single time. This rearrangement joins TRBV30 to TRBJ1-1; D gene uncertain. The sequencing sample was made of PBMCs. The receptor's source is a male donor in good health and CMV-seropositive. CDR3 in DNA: TGTGCCTGGAGTAAACAGCACACTGAAGCTTTCTTT. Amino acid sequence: CAWSKQHTEAFF.